This T cell receptor (beta chain) was recorded in a study of a mutant IDH1 vaccine in newly diagnosed glioma. Overall study context: Patients were pretreated with radiotherapy, temozolomide, or both, mostly both.

As to time point: week 47, end of study. Vaccination used 300 ug of mutant IDH1 20-mer peptide per dose, with topical imiquimod. As regards this clone: What it binds is not known.

CDR1 and CDR2 (germline): MNHNY, SVGAGI (reference sequence). V lost 4 bases and J lost 7, with 14 bases in between. The CDR3 is 13 amino acids. Clones were read by immunoSEQ multiplex PCR, and TCRdb kept only the in-frame ones, dropping some. The table shows about 34,000 clones, with 80% to 90% occurring only once. The gene calls are TRBV6-6 and TRBJ2-7, with D perhaps given as TRBD1 or TRBD2 (6 bases each). Material: PBMCs, obtained from a glioma patient whose treatment included an IDH1 peptide vaccine. The sequence derives from a young woman with glioma. CDR3 DNA: TGTGCCAGCAGTTTTCTAGGGGGGAAAGAGCAGTACTTC. Translated: CASSFLGGKEQYF.